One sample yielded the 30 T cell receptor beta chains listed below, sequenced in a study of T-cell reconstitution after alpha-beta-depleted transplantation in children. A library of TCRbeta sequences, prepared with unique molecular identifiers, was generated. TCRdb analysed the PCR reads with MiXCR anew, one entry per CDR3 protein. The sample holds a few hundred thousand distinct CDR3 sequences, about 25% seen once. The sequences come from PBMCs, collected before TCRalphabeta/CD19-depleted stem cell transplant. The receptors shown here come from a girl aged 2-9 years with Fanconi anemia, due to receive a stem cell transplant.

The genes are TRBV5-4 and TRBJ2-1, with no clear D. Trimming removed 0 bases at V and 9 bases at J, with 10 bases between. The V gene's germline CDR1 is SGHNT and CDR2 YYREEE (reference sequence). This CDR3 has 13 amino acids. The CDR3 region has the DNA TGTGCCAGCAGCTTGGGGATTATATTTGAGCAGTTCTTC. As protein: CASSLGIIFEQFF.

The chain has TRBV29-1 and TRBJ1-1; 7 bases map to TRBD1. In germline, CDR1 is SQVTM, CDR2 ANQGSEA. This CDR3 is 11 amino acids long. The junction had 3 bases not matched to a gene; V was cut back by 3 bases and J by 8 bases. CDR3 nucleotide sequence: TGCAGCGTTGAGAGGGACAGAGAAGCTTTCTTT. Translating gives CSVERDREAFF.

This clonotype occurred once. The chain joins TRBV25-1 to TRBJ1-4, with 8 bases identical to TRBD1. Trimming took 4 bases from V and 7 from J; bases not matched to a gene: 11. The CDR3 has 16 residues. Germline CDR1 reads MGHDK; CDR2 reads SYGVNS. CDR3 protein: CASSGGSRQGSEKLFF. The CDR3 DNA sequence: TGTGCCAGCAGTGGGGGCTCCCGACAGGGGAGTGAAAAACTGTTTTTT.

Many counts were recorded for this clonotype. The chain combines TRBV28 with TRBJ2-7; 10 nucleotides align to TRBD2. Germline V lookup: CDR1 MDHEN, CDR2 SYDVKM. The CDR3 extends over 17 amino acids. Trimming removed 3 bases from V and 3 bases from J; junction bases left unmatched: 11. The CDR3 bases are TGTGCCAGCAGTTTCCATGTGTTGCTAGCGGGAGACTACGAGCAGTACTTC. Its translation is CASSFHVLLAGDYEQYF.

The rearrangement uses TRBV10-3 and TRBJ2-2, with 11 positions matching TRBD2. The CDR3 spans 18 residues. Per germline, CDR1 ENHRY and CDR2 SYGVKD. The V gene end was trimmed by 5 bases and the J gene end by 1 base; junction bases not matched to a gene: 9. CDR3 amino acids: CAISLAGGEQLNTGELFF. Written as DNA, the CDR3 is TGTGCCATCAGTTTAGCGGGGGGGGAACAACTGAACACCGGGGAGCTGTTTTTT.

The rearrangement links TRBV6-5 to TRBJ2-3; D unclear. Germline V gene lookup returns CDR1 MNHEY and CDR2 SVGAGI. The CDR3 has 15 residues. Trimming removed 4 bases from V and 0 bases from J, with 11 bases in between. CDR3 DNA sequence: TGTGCCAGCAGTTTGAATCGGTTGAGCACAGATACGCAGTATTTT. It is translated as CASSLNRLSTDTQYF.

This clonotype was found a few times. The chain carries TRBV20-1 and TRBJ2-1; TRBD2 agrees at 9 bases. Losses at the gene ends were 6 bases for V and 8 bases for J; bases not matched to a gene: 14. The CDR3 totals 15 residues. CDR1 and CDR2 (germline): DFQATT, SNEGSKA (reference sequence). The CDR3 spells CSALIAGEIGDEQFF. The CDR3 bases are TGCAGTGCCTTGATAGCGGGAGAAATAGGTGATGAGCAGTTCTTC.

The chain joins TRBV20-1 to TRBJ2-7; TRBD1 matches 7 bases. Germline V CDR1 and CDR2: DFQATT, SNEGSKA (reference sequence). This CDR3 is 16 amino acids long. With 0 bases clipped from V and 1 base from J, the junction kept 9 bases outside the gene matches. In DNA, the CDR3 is TGCAGTGCTAGAGACCTAGCCGGGACAGCTTCCTACGAGCAGTACTTC. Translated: CSARDLAGTASYEQYF.

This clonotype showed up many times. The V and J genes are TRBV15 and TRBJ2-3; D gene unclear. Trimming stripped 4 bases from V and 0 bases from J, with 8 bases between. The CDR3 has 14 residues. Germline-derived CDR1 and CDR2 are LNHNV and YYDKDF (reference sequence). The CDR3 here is CATSTGWSTDTQYF. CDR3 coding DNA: TGTGCCACCAGCACGGGTTGGAGCACAGATACGCAGTATTTT.

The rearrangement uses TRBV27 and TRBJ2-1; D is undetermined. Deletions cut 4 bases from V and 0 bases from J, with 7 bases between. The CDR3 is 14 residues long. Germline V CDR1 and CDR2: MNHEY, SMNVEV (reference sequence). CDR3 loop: CASSSTSSYNEQFF. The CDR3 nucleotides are TGTGCCAGCAGTTCCACGAGCTCCTACAATGAGCAGTTCTTC.

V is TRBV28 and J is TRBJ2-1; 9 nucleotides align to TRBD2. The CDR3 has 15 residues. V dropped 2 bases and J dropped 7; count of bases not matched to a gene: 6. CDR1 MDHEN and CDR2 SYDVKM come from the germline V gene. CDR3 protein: CASSLGGLAGNEQFF. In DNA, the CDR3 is TGTGCCAGCAGTTTAGGTGGTCTAGCGGGGAATGAGCAGTTCTTC.

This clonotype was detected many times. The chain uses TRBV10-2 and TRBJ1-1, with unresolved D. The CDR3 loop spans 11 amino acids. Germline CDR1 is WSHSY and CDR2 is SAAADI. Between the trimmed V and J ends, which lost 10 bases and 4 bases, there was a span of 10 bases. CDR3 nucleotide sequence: TGCGCCACCCAGCGGGGCACTGAAGCTTTCTTT. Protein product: CATQRGTEAFF.

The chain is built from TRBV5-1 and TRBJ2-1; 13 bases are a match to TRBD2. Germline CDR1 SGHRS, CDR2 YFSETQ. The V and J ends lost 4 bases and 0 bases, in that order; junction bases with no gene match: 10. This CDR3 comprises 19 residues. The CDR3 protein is CASSDYLLAGGSSYNEQFF. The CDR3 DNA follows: TGCGCCAGCAGCGACTACCTACTAGCGGGAGGGAGCTCCTACAATGAGCAGTTCTTC.

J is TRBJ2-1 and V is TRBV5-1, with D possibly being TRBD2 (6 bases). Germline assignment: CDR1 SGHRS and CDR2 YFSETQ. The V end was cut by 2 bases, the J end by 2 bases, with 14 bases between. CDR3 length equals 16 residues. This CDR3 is CASSLLSGETYNEQFF. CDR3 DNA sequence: TGCGCCAGCAGCTTACTATCGGGGGAAACCTACAATGAGCAGTTCTTC. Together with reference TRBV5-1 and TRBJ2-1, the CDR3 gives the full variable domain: KAGVTQTPRYLIKTRGQQVTLSCSPISGHRSVSWYQQTPGQGLQFLFEYFSETQRNKGNFPGRFSGRQFSNSRSEMNVSTLELGDSALYLCASSLLSGETYNEQFFGPGTRLTVL.

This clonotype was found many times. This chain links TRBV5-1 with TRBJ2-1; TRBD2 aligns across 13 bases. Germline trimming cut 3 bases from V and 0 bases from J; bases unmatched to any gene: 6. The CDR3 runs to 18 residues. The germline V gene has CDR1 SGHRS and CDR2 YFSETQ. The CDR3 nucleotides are TGCGCCAGCAGCTGGACTAGCGGGGGCTCGAGCTCCTACAATGAGCAGTTCTTC. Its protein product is CASSWTSGGSSSYNEQFF.

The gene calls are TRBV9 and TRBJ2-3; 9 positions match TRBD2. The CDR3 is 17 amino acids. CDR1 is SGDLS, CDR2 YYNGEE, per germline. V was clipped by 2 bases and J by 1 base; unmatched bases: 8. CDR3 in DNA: TGTGCCAGCAGCGTCGACCCGCGGGGGGGCGGCACAGATACGCAGTATTTT. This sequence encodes CASSVDPRGGGTDTQYF. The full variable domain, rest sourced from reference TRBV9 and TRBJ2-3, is DSGVTQTPKHLITATGQRVTLRCSPRSGDLSVYWYQQSLDQGLQFLIQYYNGEERAKGNILERFSAQQFPDLHSELNLSSLELGDSALYFCASSVDPRGGGTDTQYFGPGTRLTVL.

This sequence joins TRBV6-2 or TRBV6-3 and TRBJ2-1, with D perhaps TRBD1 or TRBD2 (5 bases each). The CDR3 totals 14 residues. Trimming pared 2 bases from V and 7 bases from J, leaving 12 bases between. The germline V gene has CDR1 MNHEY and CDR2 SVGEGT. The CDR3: CASSYPGTVNEQFF. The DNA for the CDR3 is TGTGCCAGCAGTTACCCCGGGACCGTAAATGAGCAGTTCTTC.

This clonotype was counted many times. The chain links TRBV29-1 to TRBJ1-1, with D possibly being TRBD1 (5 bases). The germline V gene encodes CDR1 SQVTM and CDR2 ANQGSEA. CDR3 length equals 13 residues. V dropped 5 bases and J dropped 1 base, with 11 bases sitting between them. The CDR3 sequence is CSVPLDTNTEAFF. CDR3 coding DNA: TGCAGCGTTCCATTGGACACGAACACTGAAGCTTTCTTT. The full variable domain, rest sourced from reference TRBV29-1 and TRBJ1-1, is SAVISQKPSRDICQRGTSLTIQCQVDSQVTMMFWYRQQPGQSLTLIATANQGSEATYESGFVIDKFPISRPNLTFSTLTVSNMSPEDSSIYLCSVPLDTNTEAFFGQGTRLTVV.

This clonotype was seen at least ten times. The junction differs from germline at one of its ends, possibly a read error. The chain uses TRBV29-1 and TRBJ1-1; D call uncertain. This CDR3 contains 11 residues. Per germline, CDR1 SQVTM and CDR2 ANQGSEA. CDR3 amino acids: CSAEGRVEAFF. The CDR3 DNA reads TGCAGCGCTGAAGGGAGGGTTGAAGCTTTCTTT.

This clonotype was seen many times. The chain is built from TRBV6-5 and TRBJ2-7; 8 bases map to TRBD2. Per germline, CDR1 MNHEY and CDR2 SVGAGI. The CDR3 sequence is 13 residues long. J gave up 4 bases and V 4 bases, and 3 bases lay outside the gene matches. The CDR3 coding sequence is TGTGCCAGCAGTTCCGTAGCGGGGTACGAGCAGTACTTC. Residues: CASSSVAGYEQYF.

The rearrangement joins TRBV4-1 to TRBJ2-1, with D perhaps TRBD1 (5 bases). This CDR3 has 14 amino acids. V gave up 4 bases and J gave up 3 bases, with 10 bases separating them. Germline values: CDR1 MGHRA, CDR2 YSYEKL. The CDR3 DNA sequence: TGCGCCAGCAGCCCTACGACAGTCTACAATGAGCAGTTCTTC. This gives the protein CASSPTTVYNEQFF.

The CDR3: CASSLATGSGTGELFF. CDR3 in DNA: TGTGCCAGCAGCTTAGCTACAGGGTCCGGCACCGGGGAGCTGTTTTTT. The gene calls are TRBV7-9 and TRBJ2-2, with D possibly being TRBD1 (6 bases). Germline CDR1 reads SEHNR; CDR2 reads FQNEAQ (reference sequence). V was clipped by 0 bases and J by 4 bases, with 12 bases between them. The CDR3 is made up of 16 amino acids.

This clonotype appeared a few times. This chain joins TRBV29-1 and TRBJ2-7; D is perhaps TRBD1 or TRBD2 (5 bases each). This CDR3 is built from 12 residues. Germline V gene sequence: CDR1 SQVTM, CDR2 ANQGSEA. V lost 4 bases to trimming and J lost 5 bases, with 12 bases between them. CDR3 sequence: CSVAGVGDEQYF. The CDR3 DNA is TGCAGCGTTGCCGGGGTAGGGGACGAGCAGTACTTC.

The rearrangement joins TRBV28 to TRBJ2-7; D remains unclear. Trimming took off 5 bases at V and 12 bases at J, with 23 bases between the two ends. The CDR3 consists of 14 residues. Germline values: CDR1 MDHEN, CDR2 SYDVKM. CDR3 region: CASSPHENSVNGYF. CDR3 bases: TGTGCCAGCAGTCCCCACGAAAATAGTGTAAATGGGTACTTC.

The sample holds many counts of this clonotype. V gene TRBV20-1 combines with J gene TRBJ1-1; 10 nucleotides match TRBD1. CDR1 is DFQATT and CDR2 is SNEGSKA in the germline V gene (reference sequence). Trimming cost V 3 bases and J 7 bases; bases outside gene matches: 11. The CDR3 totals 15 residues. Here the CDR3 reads CSASWGQGNAFEAFF. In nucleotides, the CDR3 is TGCAGTGCTAGTTGGGGACAGGGGAACGCCTTTGAAGCTTTCTTT.

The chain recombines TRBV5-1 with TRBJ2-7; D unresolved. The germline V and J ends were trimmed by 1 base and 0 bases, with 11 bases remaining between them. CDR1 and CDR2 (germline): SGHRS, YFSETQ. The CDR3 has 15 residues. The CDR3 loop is CASSLTVLSSYEQYF. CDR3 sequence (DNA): TGCGCCAGCAGCTTGACGGTCCTAAGCTCCTACGAGCAGTACTTC. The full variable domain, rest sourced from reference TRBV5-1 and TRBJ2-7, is KAGVTQTPRYLIKTRGQQVTLSCSPISGHRSVSWYQQTPGQGLQFLFEYFSETQRNKGNFPGRFSGRQFSNSRSEMNVSTLELGDSALYLCASSLTVLSSYEQYFGPGTRLTVT.

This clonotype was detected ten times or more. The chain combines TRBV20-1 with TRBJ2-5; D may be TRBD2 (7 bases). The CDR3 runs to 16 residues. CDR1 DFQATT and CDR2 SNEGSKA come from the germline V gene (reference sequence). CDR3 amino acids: CSSIRGALYSLETQYF. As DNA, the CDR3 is TGCAGCTCCATACGGGGGGCCTTATATAGTTTGGAGACCCAGTACTTC.

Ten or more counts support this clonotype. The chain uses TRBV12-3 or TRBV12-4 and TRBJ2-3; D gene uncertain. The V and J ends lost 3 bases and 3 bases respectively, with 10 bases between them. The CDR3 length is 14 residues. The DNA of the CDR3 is TGTGCCAGCAGTTTGAACGAGAAAACAGATACGCAGTATTTT. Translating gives CASSLNEKTDTQYF.

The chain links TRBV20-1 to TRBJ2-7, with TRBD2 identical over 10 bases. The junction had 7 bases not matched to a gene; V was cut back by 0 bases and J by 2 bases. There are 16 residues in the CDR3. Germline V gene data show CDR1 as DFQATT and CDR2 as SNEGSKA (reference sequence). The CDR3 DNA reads TGCAGTGCTAGAGATAAAGCCGGGACTAGCGCCTACGAGCAGTACTTC. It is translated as CSARDKAGTSAYEQYF.

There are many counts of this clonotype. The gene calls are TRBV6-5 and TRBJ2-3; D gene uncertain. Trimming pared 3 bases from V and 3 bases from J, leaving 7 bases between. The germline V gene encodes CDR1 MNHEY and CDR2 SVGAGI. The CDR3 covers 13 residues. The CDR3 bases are TGTGCCAGCAGTTATGCGAGTACAGATACGCAGTATTTT. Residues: CASSYASTDTQYF.